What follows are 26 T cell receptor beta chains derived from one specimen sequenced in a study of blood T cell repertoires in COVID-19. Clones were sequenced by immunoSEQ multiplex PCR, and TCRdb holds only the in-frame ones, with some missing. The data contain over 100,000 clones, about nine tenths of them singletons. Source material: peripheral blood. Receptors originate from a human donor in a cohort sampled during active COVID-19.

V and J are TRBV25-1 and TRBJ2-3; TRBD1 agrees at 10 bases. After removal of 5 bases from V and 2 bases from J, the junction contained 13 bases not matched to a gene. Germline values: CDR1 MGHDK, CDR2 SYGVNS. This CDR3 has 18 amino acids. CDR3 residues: CASSSSPGTGDNTDTQYF. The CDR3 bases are TGTGCCAGCAGTTCCTCACCCGGGACAGGGGATAACACAGATACGCAGTATTTT.

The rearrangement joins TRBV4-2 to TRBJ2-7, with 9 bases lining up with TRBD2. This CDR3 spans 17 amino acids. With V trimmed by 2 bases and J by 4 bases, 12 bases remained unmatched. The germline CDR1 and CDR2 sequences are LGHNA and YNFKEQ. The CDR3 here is CASSQSPTSGILYEQYF. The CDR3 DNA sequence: TGTGCCAGCAGCCAATCCCCGACTAGCGGAATTCTATACGAGCAGTACTTC.

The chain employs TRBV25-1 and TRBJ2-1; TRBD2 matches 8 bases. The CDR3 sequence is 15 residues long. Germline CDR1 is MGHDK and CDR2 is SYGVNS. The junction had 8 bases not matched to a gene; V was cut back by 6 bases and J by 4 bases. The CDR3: CASSERAGAYNEQFF. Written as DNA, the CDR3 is TGTGCCAGCAGCGAGAGAGCGGGGGCATACAATGAGCAGTTCTTC.

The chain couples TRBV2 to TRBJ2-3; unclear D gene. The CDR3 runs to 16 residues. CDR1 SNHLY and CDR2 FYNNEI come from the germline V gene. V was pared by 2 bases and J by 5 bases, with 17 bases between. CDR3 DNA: TGTGCCAGCAGTGAACCCCCTGGTTTTCCCAGAGATACGCAGTATTTT. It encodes CASSEPPGFPRDTQYF.

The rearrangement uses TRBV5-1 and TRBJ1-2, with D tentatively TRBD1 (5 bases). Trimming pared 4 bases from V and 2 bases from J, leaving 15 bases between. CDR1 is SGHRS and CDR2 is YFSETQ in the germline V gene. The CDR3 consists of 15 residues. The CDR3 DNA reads TGCGCCAGCAGCCTAGGGCTACAGGCAAACTATGGCTACACCTTC. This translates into CASSLGLQANYGYTF.

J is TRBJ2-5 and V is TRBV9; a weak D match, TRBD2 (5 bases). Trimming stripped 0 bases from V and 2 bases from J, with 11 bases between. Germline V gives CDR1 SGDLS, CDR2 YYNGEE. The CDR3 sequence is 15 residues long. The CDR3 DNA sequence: TGTGCCAGCAGCGTAGATTTCCGGGGTCAAGAGACCCAGTACTTC. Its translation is CASSVDFRGQETQYF.

The CDR3 sequence is CASSLARRGLRAFF. CDR3 bases: TGTGCCAGCAGCTTAGCGAGAAGAGGGTTGAGGGCTTTCTTT. The chain combines TRBV7-2 with TRBJ1-1; no firm D call. The CDR3 consists of 14 residues. CDR1 and CDR2 from the germline V gene are SGHTA and FQGNSA. Trimming took 0 bases from V and 11 from J, leaving 16 bases between them.

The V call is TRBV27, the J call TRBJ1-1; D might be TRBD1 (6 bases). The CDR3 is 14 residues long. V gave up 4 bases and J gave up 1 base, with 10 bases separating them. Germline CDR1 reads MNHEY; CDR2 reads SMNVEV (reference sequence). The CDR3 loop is CASSSLGGNTEAFF. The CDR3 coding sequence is TGTGCCAGCAGTTCCCTAGGGGGGAACACTGAAGCTTTCTTT.

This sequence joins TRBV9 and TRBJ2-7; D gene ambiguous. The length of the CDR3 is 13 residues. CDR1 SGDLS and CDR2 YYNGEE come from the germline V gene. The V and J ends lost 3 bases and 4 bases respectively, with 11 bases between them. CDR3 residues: CASSAGPPYEQYF. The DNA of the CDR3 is TGTGCCAGCAGCGCCGGTCCCCCTTACGAGCAGTACTTC.

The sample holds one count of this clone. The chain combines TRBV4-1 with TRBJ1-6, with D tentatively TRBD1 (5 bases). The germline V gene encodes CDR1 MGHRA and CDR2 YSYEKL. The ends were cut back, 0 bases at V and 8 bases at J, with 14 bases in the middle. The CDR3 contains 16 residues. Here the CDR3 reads CASSQETSRGDSPLHF. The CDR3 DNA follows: TGCGCCAGCAGCCAAGAGACATCCCGGGGGGATTCACCCCTCCACTTT.

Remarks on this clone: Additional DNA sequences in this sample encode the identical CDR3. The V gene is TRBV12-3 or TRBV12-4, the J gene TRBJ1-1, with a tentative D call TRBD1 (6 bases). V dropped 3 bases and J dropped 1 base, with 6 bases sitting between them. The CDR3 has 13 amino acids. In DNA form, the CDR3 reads TGTGCCAGCAGTTTGGGACAGAACACTGAAGCTTTCTTT. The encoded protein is CASSLGQNTEAFF.

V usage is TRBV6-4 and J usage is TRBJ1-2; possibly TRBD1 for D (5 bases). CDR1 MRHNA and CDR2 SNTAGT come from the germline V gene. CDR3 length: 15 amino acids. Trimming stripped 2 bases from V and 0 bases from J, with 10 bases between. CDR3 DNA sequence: TGTGCCAGCAGTGACACGGGGGAGTCTAACTATGGCTACACCTTC. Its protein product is CASSDTGESNYGYTF.

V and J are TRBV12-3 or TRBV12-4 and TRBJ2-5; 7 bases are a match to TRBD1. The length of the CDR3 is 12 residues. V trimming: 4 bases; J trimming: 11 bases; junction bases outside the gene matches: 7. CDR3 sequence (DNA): TGTGCCAGCAGTTCTGGGACAGTTTCTCAGTACTTC. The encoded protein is CASSSGTVSQYF.

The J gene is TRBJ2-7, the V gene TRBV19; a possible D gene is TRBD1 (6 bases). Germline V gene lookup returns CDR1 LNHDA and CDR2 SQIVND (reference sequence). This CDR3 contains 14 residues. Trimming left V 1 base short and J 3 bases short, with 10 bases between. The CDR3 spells CASSIAAGDYEQYF. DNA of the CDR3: TGTGCCAGTAGTATAGCCGCAGGGGACTACGAGCAGTACTTC.

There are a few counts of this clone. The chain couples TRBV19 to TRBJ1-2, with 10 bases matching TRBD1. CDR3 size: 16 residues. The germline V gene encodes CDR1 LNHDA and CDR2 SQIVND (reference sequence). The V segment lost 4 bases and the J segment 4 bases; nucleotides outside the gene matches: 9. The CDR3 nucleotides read TGTGCCAGTAGTACGAGCGGGACAGGGGCACGCTATGGCTACACCTTC. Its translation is CASSTSGTGARYGYTF.

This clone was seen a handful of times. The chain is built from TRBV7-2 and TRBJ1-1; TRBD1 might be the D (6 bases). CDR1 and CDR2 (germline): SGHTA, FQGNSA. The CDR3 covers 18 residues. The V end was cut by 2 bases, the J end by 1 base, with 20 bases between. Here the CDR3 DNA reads TGTGCCAGCAGCTTAAGGCTGAGGGCCAGGGGAGAGAACACTGAAGCTTTCTTT. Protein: CASSLRLRARGENTEAFF.

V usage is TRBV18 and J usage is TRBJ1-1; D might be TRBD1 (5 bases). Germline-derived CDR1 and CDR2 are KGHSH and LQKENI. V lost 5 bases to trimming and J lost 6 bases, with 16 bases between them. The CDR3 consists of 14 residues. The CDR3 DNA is TGTGCCAGCTCAAGGGCCGGGGGGTATGCTGAAGCTTTCTTT. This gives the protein CASSRAGGYAEAFF.

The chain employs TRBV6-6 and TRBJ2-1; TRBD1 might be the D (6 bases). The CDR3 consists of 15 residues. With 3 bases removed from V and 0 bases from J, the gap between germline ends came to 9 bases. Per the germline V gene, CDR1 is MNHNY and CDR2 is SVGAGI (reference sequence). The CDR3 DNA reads TGTGCCAGCAGTTATTTACAGGGCTCCTACAATGAGCAGTTCTTC. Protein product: CASSYLQGSYNEQFF.

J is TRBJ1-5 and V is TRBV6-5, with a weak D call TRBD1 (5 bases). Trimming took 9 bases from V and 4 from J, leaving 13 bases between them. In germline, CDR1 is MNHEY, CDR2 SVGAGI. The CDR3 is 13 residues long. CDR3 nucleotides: TGTGCCAGTACCGGGACTGCAAATCAGCCCCAGCATTTT. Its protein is CASTGTANQPQHF.

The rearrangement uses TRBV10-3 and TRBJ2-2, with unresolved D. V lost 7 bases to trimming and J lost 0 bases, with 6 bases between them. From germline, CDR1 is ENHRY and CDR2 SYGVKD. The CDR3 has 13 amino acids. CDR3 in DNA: TGTGCCATCAAAGAGACGAACACCGGGGAGCTGTTTTTT. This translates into CAIKETNTGELFF.

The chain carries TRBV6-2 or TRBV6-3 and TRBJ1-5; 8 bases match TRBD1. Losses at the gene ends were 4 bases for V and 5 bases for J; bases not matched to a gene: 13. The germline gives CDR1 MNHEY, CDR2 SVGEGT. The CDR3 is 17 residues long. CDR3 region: CASSWGQDRVWDQPQHF. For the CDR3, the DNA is TGTGCCAGCAGTTGGGGGCAGGACAGGGTCTGGGATCAGCCCCAGCATTTT.

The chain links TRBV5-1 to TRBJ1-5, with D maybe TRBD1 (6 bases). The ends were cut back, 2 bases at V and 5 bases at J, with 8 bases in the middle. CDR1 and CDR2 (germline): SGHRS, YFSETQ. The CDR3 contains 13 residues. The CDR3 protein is CASSLQGDQPQHF. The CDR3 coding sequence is TGCGCCAGCAGCTTACAGGGTGATCAGCCCCAGCATTTT. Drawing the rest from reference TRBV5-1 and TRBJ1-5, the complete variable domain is KAGVTQTPRYLIKTRGQQVTLSCSPISGHRSVSWYQQTPGQGLQFLFEYFSETQRNKGNFPGRFSGRQFSNSRSEMNVSTLELGDSALYLCASSLQGDQPQHFGDGTRLSIL.

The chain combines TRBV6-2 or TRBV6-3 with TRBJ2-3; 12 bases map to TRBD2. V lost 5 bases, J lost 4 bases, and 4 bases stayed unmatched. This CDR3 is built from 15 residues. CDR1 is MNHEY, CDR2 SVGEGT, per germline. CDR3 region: CASSPTSGSPDTQYF. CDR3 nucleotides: TGTGCCAGCAGTCCGACTAGCGGGAGCCCAGATACGCAGTATTTT.

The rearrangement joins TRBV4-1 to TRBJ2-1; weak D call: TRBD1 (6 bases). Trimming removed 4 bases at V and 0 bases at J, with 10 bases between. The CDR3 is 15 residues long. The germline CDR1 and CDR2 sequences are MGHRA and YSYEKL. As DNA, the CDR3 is TGCGCCAGCAGCCGACACAGGGACTCCTACAATGAGCAGTTCTTC. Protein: CASSRHRDSYNEQFF.

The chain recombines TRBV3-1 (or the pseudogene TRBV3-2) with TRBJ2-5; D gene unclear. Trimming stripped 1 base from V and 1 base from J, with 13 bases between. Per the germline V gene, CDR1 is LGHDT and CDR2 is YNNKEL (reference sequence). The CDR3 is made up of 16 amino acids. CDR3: CASSQVGNRAQETQYF. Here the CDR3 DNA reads TGTGCCAGCAGCCAAGTAGGAAACAGAGCCCAAGAGACCCAGTACTTC.

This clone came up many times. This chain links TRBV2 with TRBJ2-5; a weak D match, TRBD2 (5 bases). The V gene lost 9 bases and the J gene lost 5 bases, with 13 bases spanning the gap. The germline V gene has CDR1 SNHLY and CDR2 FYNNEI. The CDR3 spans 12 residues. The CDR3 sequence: CASRTSGETQYF. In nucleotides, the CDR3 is TGTGCCAGTAGGACGTCGGGGGAGACCCAGTACTTC.